The TCR beta chain under discussion was sequenced for a study of blood T cell repertoires in COVID-19. Study summary: T cells, B-cell-depleted T cells, or PBMCs supplied cDNA or gDNA.

This clone was counted once. Per the original data handling: Estimation of nucleated cell counts was performed using reference gene primer amplification. Produced via immunoSEQ multiplex PCR; TCRdb's table is partial and in-frame only. Clone size and the V and J calls come from that table; the DNA yielded D and trimming. The sample contains about 160,000 clones, about 90% of which appear only once. CDR1 LNHDA and CDR2 SQIVND come from the germline V gene (reference sequence). The CDR3 length is 18 residues. V was pared by 8 bases and J by 5 bases, with 17 bases of the junction left unmatched. Seattle's cohort entered during active infection and was followed longitudinally.

Source material: peripheral blood. The genes are TRBV19 and TRBJ2-1, with TRBD2 matching over 11 bases. The sequence derives from a man younger than 40 with COVID-19, enrolled during active disease. CDR3 sequence (DNA): TGTGCCAGTGGGTCACGGACAGGGATGGGACTAGCGGACAATGAGCAGTTCTTC. It codes for CASGSRTGMGLADNEQFF.